These 7 T cell receptor beta chains originate from one sample sequenced in a study of a mutant IDH1 vaccine in newly diagnosed glioma. Described time point: week 35, safety follow-up. What each vaccine dose contained was 300 ug of mutant IDH1 20-mer peptide, accompanied by topical imiquimod. TCRdb's copy holds only in-frame clones and misses some; the assay was immunoSEQ multiplex PCR. Among some 33,000 clones listed, about four fifths were seen once. No antigens are known for them. The sequencing used PBMCs, collected from a glioma patient whose treatment included an IDH1 peptide vaccine. The origin of the receptors is a man between 25 and 39 years old with glioma.

This clone was seen only a few times. The chain recombines TRBV6-1 with TRBJ1-5, with TRBD1 as a possible D gene (5 bases). The CDR3 runs to 15 residues. Germline-derived CDR1 and CDR2 are MNHNS and SASEGT. Trimming pared 1 base from V and 9 bases from J, leaving 16 bases between. As DNA, the CDR3 is TGTGCCAGCAGTGAAGTTTCCGGGGCCGGATGGCCCCAGCATTTT. Its translation is CASSEVSGAGWPQHF.

The V gene is TRBV5-1, the J gene TRBJ2-1; 7 bases match TRBD1. Germline lookup yields CDR1 SGHRS and CDR2 YFSETQ. The V gene end was trimmed by 3 bases and the J gene end by 5 bases; junction bases not matched to a gene: 11. There are 16 residues in the CDR3. CDR3 protein: CASSSSVGTANNEQFF. Written as DNA, the CDR3 is TGCGCCAGCAGCTCCTCGGTGGGGACAGCGAACAATGAGCAGTTCTTC.

In its sample, this clone was seen a few times. The CDR3 loop is CASSLDRHTEAFF. The CDR3 nucleotides are TGTGCCAGCAGCTTGGACAGGCACACTGAAGCTTTCTTT. V is TRBV5-4 and J is TRBJ1-1; D possibly corresponds to TRBD1 (5 bases). The CDR3 loop spans 13 amino acids. The germline CDR1 and CDR2 sequences are SGHNT and YYREEE (reference sequence). V was cut by 0 bases and J by 3 bases, with 6 bases left in between.

The chain is built from TRBV5-1 and TRBJ2-5; D unresolved. From germline, CDR1 is SGHRS and CDR2 YFSETQ. The CDR3 totals 11 residues. Deletions cut 0 bases from V and 7 bases from J, with 4 bases between. Here the CDR3 DNA reads TGCGCCAGCAGCTTGGAGGGGACCCAGTACTTC. Its protein is CASSLEGTQYF. The whole variable domain, remainder taken from reference TRBV5-1 and TRBJ2-5, is KAGVTQTPRYLIKTRGQQVTLSCSPISGHRSVSWYQQTPGQGLQFLFEYFSETQRNKGNFPGRFSGRQFSNSRSEMNVSTLELGDSALYLCASSLEGTQYFGPGTRLLVL.

The chain links TRBV7-6 to TRBJ2-7; D possibly corresponds to TRBD1 (6 bases). The germline V and J ends were trimmed by 0 bases and 4 bases, with 7 bases remaining between them. The CDR3 is made up of 13 amino acids. Germline CDR1 SGHVS, CDR2 FNYEAQ. The CDR3 is CASSLARGYEQYF. Written as DNA, the CDR3 is TGTGCCAGCAGCTTAGCGAGGGGGTACGAGCAGTACTTC. Supplemented by reference TRBV7-6 and TRBJ2-7, the full variable domain reads GAGVSQSPRYKVTKRGQDVALRCDPISGHVSLYWYRQALGQGPEFLTYFNYEAQQDKSGLPNDRFSAERPEGSISTLTIQRTEQRDSAMYRCASSLARGYEQYFGPGTRLTVT.

The CDR3 DNA follows: TGTGCCAGCAGTTCGGGGCGGGGAGATTGGGAAAAACTGTTTTTT. Its translation: CASSSGRGDWEKLFF. The V and J genes are TRBV28 and TRBJ1-4; TRBD1 is a possible D gene (5 bases). The CDR3 extends over 15 amino acids. The V end was cut by 4 bases, the J end by 8 bases, with 17 bases between. Germline lookup yields CDR1 MDHEN and CDR2 SYDVKM.

The V gene is TRBV5-1, the J gene TRBJ1-2; 9 bases are shared with TRBD1. The germline V gene has CDR1 SGHRS and CDR2 YFSETQ. The CDR3 covers 15 residues. Trimming took 2 bases from V and 6 from J; bases not matched to a gene: 8. CDR3 in amino acids: CASSLPGQGLDGYTF. CDR3 nucleotide sequence: TGCGCCAGCAGCTTACCGGGACAGGGATTGGATGGCTACACCTTC.